These T cell receptor beta chains were read from a single sample in a study of Ad26.COV2.S vaccination and SARS-CoV-2 variants. Some clones are missing from TCRdb's copy, which holds only in-frame ones; the method was immunoSEQ multiplex PCR. Of about 440,000 clones in the sample, less than 95% were seen once. The sample consisted of peripheral blood, taken in a trial of Ad26.COV2.S vaccine versus placebo. These receptors were taken from a person aged 18-65 years who received the Ad26.COV2.S COVID-19 vaccine or a placebo. Each CDR3 is given with its conserved first and last residue. The order of the fields is J gene, clone size, CDR3 length, D gene, V gene, CDR3 DNA, CDR3 protein. A D gene is named only where the DNA matches it firmly. Clone size is shown for a subset of rows, as once, few, many or a class of expanded clone.

TRBJ2-7	-	15	-	TRBV2	TGTGCCAGCAGTACCCAGAGGGAACTGTCCTACGAGCAGTACTTC	CASSTQRELSYEQYF
TRBJ2-7	few	15	TRBD2	TRBV6-1	TGTGCCAGCAGTGAAACTAGCGGGAGAAGATACGAGCAGTACTTC	CASSETSGRRYEQYF
TRBJ1-1	-	13	-	TRBV6-4	TGTGCCAGCTCGAGGGGGGAGCTAACTGAAGCTTTCTTT	CASSRGELTEAFF
TRBJ2-1	few	15	TRBD2	TRBV27	TGTGCCAGCAGTAGGGCTAGCGGGGTCTACAATGAGCAGTTCTTC	CASSRASGVYNEQFF
TRBJ2-3	-	14	-	TRBV5-1	TGCGCCAGCAGGAAGGAGGGGGCGGGAGATACGCAGTATTTT	CASRKEGAGDTQYF
TRBJ2-4	-	15	TRBD1	TRBV19	TGTGCCAGTAGAGAGACAGGGTTGGCCAAAAACATTCAGTACTTC	CASRETGLAKNIQYF
TRBJ1-1	-	17	TRBD1	TRBV7-8	TGTGCCAGCAGCCTACGGACAGGGGGCGCTTTCCGGACTGAAGCTTTCTTT	CASSLRTGGAFRTEAFF
TRBJ1-1	-	14	-	TRBV19	TGTGCCAGTAGTCCCCGGCGGATCGACACTGAAGCTTTCTTT	CASSPRRIDTEAFF
TRBJ2-1	-	15	-	TRBV21-1	TGTGCCAGCAGCAAAGCGTGCAGCTCCTACAATGAGCAGTTCTTC	CASSKACSSYNEQFF
TRBJ1-5	-	16	-	TRBV28	TGTGCCAGCAGTTTCGCAGGGAGGCGTAGCAATCAGCCCCAGCATTTT	CASSFAGRRSNQPQHF
TRBJ1-2	-	14	-	TRBV19	TGTGCCAGTAGTATGGAGGAGGACAGCTATGGCTACACCTTC	CASSMEEDSYGYTF
TRBJ1-2	-	13	TRBD1	TRBV29-1	TGCAGCTCCGCAGGGGGCGCGGACTATGGCTACACCTTC	CSSAGGADYGYTF
TRBJ2-1	-	14	-	TRBV6-6	TGTGCCAGCAGTTCCAGGGACACGCACAATGAGCAGTTCTTC	CASSSRDTHNEQFF
TRBJ2-5	-	17	-	TRBV6-2/TRBV6-3	TGTGCCAGCAGTTACCATCCACGGGACGCAGCACAAGAGACCCAGTACTTC	CASSYHPRDAAQETQYF
TRBJ1-5	-	15	-	TRBV5-6	TGTGCCAGCAGCTTGACAGGGTACAGCAATCAGCCCCAGCATTTT	CASSLTGYSNQPQHF
TRBJ2-1	-	15	TRBD2	TRBV4-3	TGCGCCAGCAGCCAAGCCCTAGCGGACTACAATGAGCAGTTCTTC	CASSQALADYNEQFF
TRBJ2-7	-	13	-	TRBV7-8	TGTGCCAGCAGCTTGGGCAGGGCCTACGAGCAGTACTTC	CASSLGRAYEQYF
TRBJ1-4	-	14	-	TRBV15	TGTGCCACCAGCACCGATCCTCCCCCTGAAAAACTGTTTTTT	CATSTDPPPEKLFF
TRBJ2-7	-	14	TRBD2	TRBV4-2	TGTGCCAGCAGCCAAGGGGGGACTAGTTATGAGCAGTACTTC	CASSQGGTSYEQYF